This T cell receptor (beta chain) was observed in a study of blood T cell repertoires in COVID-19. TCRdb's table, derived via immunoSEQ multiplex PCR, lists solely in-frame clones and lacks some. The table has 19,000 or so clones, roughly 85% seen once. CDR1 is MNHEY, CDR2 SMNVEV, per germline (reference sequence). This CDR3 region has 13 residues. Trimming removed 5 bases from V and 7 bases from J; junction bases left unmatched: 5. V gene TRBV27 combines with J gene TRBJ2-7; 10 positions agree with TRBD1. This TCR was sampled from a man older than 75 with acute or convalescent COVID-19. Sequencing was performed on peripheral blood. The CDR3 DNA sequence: TGTGCCAGCAGTGGACAGGGGGTGGGGGAGCAGTACTTC. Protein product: CASSGQGVGEQYF.